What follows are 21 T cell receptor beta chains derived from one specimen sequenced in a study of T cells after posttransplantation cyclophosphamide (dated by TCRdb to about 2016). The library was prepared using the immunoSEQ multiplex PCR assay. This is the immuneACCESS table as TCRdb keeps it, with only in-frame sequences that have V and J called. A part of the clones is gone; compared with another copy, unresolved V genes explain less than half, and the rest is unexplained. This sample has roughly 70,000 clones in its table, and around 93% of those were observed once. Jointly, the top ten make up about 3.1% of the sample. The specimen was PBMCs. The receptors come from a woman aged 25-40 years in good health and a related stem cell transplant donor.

CDR3 loop: CASSYTGTVGGYGYTF. DNA for the CDR3: TGTGCCAGCAGTTACACCGGGACAGTCGGGGGCTATGGCTACACCTTC. The J gene is TRBJ1-2, the V gene TRBV6-5, with 7 positions matching TRBD1. Germline V lookup: CDR1 MNHEY, CDR2 SVGAGI. V shed 2 bases, J shed 4 bases, and the junction held 10 bases outside the gene matches. The CDR3 extends over 16 amino acids.

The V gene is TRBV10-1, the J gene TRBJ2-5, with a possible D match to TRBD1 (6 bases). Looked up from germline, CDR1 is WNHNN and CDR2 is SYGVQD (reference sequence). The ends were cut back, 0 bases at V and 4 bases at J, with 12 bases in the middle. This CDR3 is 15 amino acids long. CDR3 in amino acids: CASSESTGGPETQYF. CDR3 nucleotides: TGCGCCAGCAGTGAGTCGACTGGGGGCCCAGAGACCCAGTACTTC.

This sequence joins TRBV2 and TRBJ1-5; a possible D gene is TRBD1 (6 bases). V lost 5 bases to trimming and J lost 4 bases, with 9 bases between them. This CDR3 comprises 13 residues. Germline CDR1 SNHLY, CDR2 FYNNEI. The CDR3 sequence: CASSTGYNQPQHF. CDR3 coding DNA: TGTGCCAGCAGTACAGGGTATAATCAGCCCCAGCATTTT. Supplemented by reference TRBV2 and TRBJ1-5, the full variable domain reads EPEVTQTPSHQVTQMGQEVILRCVPISNHLYFYWYRQILGQKVEFLVSFYNNEISEKSEIFDDQFSVERPDGSNFTLKIRSTKLEDSAMYFCASSTGYNQPQHFGDGTRLSIL.

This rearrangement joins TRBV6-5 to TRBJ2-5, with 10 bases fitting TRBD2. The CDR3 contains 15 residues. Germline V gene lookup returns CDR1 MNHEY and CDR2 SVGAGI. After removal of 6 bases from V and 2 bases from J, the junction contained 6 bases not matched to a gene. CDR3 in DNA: TGTGCCAGCAGCCCAGCGGGGGGGTTTCAAGAGACCCAGTACTTC. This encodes CASSPAGGFQETQYF.

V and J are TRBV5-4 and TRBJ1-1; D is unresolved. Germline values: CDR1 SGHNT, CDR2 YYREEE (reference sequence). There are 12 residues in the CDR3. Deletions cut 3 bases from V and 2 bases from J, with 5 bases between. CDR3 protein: CASSSPNTEAFF. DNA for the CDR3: TGTGCCAGCAGCTCTCCTAACACTGAAGCTTTCTTT.

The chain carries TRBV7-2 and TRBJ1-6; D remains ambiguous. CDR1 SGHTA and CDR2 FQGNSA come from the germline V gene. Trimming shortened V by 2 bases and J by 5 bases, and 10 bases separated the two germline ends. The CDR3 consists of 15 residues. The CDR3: CASSLLGLNNSPLHF. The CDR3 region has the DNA TGTGCCAGCAGCTTACTAGGACTGAATAATTCACCCCTCCACTTT.

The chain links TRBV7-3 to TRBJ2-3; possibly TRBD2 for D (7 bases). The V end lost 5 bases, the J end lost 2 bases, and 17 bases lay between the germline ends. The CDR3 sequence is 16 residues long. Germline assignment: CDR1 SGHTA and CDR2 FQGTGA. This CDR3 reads CASSDGPRGATDTQYF. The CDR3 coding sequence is TGTGCCAGCAGCGACGGGCCACGGGGGGCCACAGATACGCAGTATTTT.

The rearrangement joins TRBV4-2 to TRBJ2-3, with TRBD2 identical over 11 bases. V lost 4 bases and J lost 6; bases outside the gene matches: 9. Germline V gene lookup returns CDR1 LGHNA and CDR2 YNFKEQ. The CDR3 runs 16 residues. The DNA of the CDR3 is TGTGCCAGCAGCCCCGCGGGACTAGCGGTAAGGGATACGCAGTATTTT. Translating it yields CASSPAGLAVRDTQYF.

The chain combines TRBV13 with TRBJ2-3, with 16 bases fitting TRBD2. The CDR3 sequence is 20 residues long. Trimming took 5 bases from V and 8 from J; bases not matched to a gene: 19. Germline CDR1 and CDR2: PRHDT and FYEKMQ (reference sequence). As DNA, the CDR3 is TGTGCCAGCAGCCCCTCCCCCGGGACTAGCGGGGGGGAAGTCCCCACTACGCAGTATTTT. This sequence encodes CASSPSPGTSGGEVPTTQYF.

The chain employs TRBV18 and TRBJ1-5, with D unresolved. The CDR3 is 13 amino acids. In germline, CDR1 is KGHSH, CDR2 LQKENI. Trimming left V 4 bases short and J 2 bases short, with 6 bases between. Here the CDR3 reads CASSQDGNQPQHF. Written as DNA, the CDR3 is TGTGCCAGCTCACAGGACGGCAATCAGCCCCAGCATTTT. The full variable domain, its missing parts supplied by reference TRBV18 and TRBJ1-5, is NAGVMQNPRHLVRRRGQEARLRCSPMKGHSHVYWYRQLPEEGLKFMVYLQKENIIDESGMPKERFSAEFPKEGPSILRIQQVVRGDSAAYFCASSQDGNQPQHFGDGTRLSIL.

This chain's CDR3 is CASSPIGANSNTGELFF. In nucleotides, the CDR3 is TGTGCCAGCTCACCAATCGGGGCAAACTCGAACACCGGGGAGCTGTTTTTT. The V and J genes are TRBV18 and TRBJ2-2; possibly TRBD1 or TRBD2 for D (5 bases each). The CDR3 sequence is 17 residues long. Between the trimmed V and J ends, which lost 2 bases and 0 bases, there was a span of 13 bases. Germline V gives CDR1 KGHSH, CDR2 LQKENI. Together with reference TRBV18 and TRBJ2-2, the CDR3 gives the full variable domain: NAGVMQNPRHLVRRRGQEARLRCSPMKGHSHVYWYRQLPEEGLKFMVYLQKENIIDESGMPKERFSAEFPKEGPSILRIQQVVRGDSAAYFCASSPIGANSNTGELFFGEGSRLTVL.

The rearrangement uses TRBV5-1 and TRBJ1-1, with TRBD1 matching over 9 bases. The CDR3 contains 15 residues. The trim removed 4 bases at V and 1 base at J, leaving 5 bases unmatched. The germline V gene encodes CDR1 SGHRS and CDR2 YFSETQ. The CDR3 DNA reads TGCGCCAGCAGCCCGGGACAGGGCTGGAACACTGAAGCTTTCTTT. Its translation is CASSPGQGWNTEAFF.

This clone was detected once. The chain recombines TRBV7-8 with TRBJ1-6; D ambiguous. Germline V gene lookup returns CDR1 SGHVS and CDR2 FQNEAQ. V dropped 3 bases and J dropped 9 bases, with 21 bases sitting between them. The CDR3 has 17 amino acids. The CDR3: CASSFVALTEVGSPLHF. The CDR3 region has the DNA TGTGCCAGCAGCTTTGTTGCGTTAACCGAAGTAGGTTCACCCCTCCACTTT.

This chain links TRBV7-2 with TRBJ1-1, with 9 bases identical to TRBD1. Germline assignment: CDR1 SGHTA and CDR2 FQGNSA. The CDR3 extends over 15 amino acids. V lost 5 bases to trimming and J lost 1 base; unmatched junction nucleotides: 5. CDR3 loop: CASSLWGQGNTEAFF. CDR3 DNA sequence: TGTGCCAGCAGCCTTTGGGGACAGGGGAACACTGAAGCTTTCTTT. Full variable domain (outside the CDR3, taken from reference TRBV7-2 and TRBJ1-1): GAGVSQSPSNKVTEKGKDVELRCDPISGHTALYWYRQSLGQGLEFLIYFQGNSAPDKSGLPSDRFSAERTGGSVSTLTIQRTQQEDSAVYLCASSLWGQGNTEAFFGQGTRLTVV.

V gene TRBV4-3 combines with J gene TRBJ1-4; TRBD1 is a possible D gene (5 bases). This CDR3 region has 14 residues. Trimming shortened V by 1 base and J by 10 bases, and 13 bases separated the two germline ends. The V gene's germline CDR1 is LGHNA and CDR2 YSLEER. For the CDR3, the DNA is TGCGCCAGCAGCCAAGGACAGTCCGGGGCAAAACTGTTTTTT. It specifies CASSQGQSGAKLFF.

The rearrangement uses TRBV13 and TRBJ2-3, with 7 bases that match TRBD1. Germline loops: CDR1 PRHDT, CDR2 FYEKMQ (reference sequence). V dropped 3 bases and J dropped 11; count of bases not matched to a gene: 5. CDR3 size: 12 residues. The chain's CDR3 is CASSFGQDEQYF. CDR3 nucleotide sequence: TGTGCCAGCAGCTTTGGACAGGATGAGCAGTATTTT. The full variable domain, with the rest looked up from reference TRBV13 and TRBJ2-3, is AAGVIQSPRHLIKEKRETATLKCYPIPRHDTVYWYQQGPGQDPQFLISFYEKMQSDKGSIPDRFSAQQFSDYHSELNMSSLELGDSALYFCASSFGQDEQYFGPGTRLTVL.

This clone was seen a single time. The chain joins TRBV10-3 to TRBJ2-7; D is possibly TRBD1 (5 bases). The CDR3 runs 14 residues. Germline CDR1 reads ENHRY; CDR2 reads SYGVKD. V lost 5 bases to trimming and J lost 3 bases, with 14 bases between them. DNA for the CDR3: TGTGCCATCAGTAGTCATGGCAGGGACTACGAGCAGTACTTC. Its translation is CAISSHGRDYEQYF.

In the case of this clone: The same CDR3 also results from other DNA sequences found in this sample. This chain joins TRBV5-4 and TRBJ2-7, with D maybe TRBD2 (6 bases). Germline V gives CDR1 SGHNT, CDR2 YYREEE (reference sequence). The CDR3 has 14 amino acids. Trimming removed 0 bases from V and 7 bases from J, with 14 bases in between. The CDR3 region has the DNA TGTGCCAGCAGCTTGGCCGGGCTAGGAGGGGAGCAGTACTTC. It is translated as CASSLAGLGGEQYF.

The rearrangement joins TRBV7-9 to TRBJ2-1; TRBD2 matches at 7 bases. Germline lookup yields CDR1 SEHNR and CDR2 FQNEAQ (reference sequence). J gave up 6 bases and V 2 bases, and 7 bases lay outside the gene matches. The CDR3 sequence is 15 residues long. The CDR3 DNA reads TGTGCCAGCAGCTTAAAGCGGGGTTACGGCAATGAGCAGTTCTTC. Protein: CASSLKRGYGNEQFF. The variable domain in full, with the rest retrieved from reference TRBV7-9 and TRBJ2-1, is DTGVSQNPRHKITKRGQNVTFRCDPISEHNRLYWYRQTLGQGPEFLTYFQNEAQLEKSRLLSDRFSAERPKGSFSTLEIQRTEQGDSAMYLCASSLKRGYGNEQFFGPGTRLTVL.

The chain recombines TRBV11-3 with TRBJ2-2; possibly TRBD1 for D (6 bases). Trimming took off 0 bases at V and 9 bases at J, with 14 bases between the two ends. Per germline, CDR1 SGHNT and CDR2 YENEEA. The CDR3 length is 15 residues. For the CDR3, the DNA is TGTGCCAGCAGCTTAGAAGGAACAGGGTCCAGGGAGCTGTTTTTT. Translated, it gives CASSLEGTGSRELFF.

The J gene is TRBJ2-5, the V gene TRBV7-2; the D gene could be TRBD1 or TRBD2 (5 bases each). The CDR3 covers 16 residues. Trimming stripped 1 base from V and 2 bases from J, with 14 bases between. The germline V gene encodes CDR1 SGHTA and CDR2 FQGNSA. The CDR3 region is CASSLEGQRRQETQYF. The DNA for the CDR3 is TGTGCCAGCAGCTTAGAGGGGCAGAGGAGGCAAGAGACCCAGTACTTC.